The 21 T cell receptor beta chains listed next were all sequenced from one sample in a study of blood T cell repertoires in COVID-19. Repertoires were generated with immunoSEQ multiplex PCR, while TCRdb's copy carries only in-frame clones and drops some. The data show over 110,000 clones, over 70% seen once. Sequencing input: PBMCs or T cells enriched from blood (not recorded which). The receptors originated from a man aged 55 to 70 who had recovered from COVID-19.

J is TRBJ1-4 and V is TRBV6-5; 9 bases fit TRBD1. This CDR3 is 14 amino acids long. The germline V gene encodes CDR1 MNHEY and CDR2 SVGAGI. V was pared by 6 bases and J by 8 bases, with 7 bases of the junction left unmatched. CDR3 bases: TGTGCCAGCAGGCACACAGGGGGCCTCGAAAAACTGTTTTTT. Residues: CASRHTGGLEKLFF.

The V and J genes are TRBV7-9 and TRBJ1-2; a weak D match, TRBD1 (5 bases). Germline values: CDR1 SEHNR, CDR2 FQNEAQ (reference sequence). The CDR3 totals 14 residues. Trimming stripped 8 bases from V and 4 bases from J, with 17 bases between. In DNA form, the CDR3 reads TGTGCCAGCCGTGCGGGGGAGGGCAGCTATGGCTACACCTTC. Its protein is CASRAGEGSYGYTF.

This rearrangement joins TRBV5-4 to TRBJ1-6; 10 nucleotides align to TRBD1. Germline assignment: CDR1 SGHNT and CDR2 YYREEE (reference sequence). The CDR3 is made up of 15 amino acids. V lost 0 bases and J lost 9; bases outside the gene matches: 3. CDR3 region: CASSLAGTGVSPLHF. Here the CDR3 DNA reads TGTGCCAGCAGCTTGGCCGGGACAGGGGTTTCACCCCTCCACTTT.

The gene calls are TRBV10-3 and TRBJ1-5; 11 bases are shared with TRBD1. The germline CDR1 and CDR2 sequences are ENHRY and SYGVKD. V lost 5 bases, J lost 5 bases, and 2 bases stayed unmatched. The CDR3 extends over 14 amino acids. As DNA, the CDR3 is TGTGCCATCAGTTGGACAGGGGGCGATCAGCCCCAGCATTTT. Translated: CAISWTGGDQPQHF.

This chain links TRBV5-5 with TRBJ2-1; TRBD2 aligns across 8 bases. Per germline, CDR1 SGHKS and CDR2 YYEKEE (reference sequence). Trimming removed 7 bases from V and 4 bases from J; junction bases left unmatched: 7. There are 14 residues in the CDR3. The CDR3 loop reads CASSGSGAYNEQFF. The CDR3 DNA follows: TGTGCCAGCTCGGGTAGCGGGGCTTACAATGAGCAGTTCTTC.

The chain recombines TRBV19 with TRBJ1-5; perhaps TRBD1 as D (6 bases). V gave up 6 bases and J gave up 2 bases, with 11 bases separating them. This CDR3 comprises 14 residues. CDR1 is LNHDA, CDR2 SQIVND, per germline (reference sequence). The CDR3 DNA reads TGTGCCAGTAGCAACCGACAGGGCAATCAGCCCCAGCATTTT. Residues: CASSNRQGNQPQHF. The whole variable domain, remainder taken from reference TRBV19 and TRBJ1-5, is DGGITQSPKYLFRKEGQNVTLSCEQNLNHDAMYWYRQDPGQGLRLIYYSQIVNDFQKGDIAEGYSVSREKKESFPLTVTSAQKNPTAFYLCASSNRQGNQPQHFGDGTRLSIL.

This chain connects TRBV7-9 to TRBJ1-4, with unresolved D. CDR1 is SEHNR, CDR2 FQNEAQ, per germline (reference sequence). The CDR3 loop spans 11 amino acids. Trimming cost V 8 bases and J 7 bases, with 8 bases left between them. CDR3 DNA sequence: TGTGCCAGCCGCTCAGGTGAAAAACTGTTTTTT. Encoded protein: CASRSGEKLFF.

The chain links TRBV2 to TRBJ1-3; possibly TRBD1 for D (5 bases). Germline V gives CDR1 SNHLY, CDR2 FYNNEI. The V end was cut by 1 base, the J end by 4 bases, with 14 bases between. This CDR3 is built from 16 residues. DNA of the CDR3: TGTGCCAGCAGTGAAGGCGTGCTGGGGCGCGGAAACACCATATATTTT. Protein product: CASSEGVLGRGNTIYF.

This chain links TRBV18 with TRBJ2-7, with D maybe TRBD1 (6 bases). V was shortened by 1 base and J by 4 bases, with 8 bases between the two germline ends. The germline V gene encodes CDR1 KGHSH and CDR2 LQKENI. CDR3 length: 13 residues. CDR3 bases: TGTGCCAGCTCACCACTAGGGGGTTACGAGCAGTACTTC. This encodes CASSPLGGYEQYF.

The V call is TRBV18, the J call TRBJ2-7; D is perhaps TRBD1 (6 bases). The CDR3 spans 14 residues. Trimming cost V 11 bases and J 1 base, with 18 bases left between them. Germline-derived CDR1 and CDR2 are KGHSH and LQKENI. The CDR3 loop is CAPPWTARSYEQYF. For the CDR3, the DNA is TGTGCCCCGCCCTGGACAGCAAGATCCTACGAGCAGTACTTC.

This clone was detected once. The V gene is TRBV5-1, the J gene TRBJ1-1, with TRBD1 matching 8 bases. V lost 2 bases to trimming and J lost 1 base; unmatched junction nucleotides: 10. This CDR3 is 17 amino acids long. Looked up from germline, CDR1 is SGHRS and CDR2 is YFSETQ. CDR3 sequence (DNA): TGCGCCAGCAGCTTCGGACAGGGCCTAGGGTCGAACACTGAAGCTTTCTTT. Amino acids: CASSFGQGLGSNTEAFF.

The chain links TRBV19 to TRBJ1-1; 7 nucleotides line up with TRBD1. Losses at the gene ends were 5 bases for V and 0 bases for J; bases not matched to a gene: 6. The germline CDR1 and CDR2 sequences are LNHDA and SQIVND (reference sequence). This CDR3 contains 15 residues. CDR3 in DNA: TGTGCCAGTAGTGCCCGACAGGGATTGAACACTGAAGCTTTCTTT. Its translation: CASSARQGLNTEAFF.

This sequence joins TRBV28 and TRBJ2-3; D perhaps matches TRBD1 (6 bases). CDR1 MDHEN and CDR2 SYDVKM come from the germline V gene. This CDR3 is 15 amino acids long. Trimming took off 6 bases at V and 9 bases at J, with 22 bases between the two ends. As DNA, the CDR3 is TGTGCCAGCAGGGAAGACCTGCACTCCACAGGGACGCAGTATTTT. It encodes CASREDLHSTGTQYF.

This sequence joins TRBV28 and TRBJ1-2; D possibly corresponds to TRBD1 (6 bases). This CDR3 contains 15 residues. V dropped 5 bases and J dropped 4 bases, with 17 bases sitting between them. Germline CDR1 is MDHEN and CDR2 is SYDVKM. CDR3 nucleotide sequence: TGTGCCAGCAGTCCATCCATGAGGACAGCCTATGGCTACACCTTC. This gives the protein CASSPSMRTAYGYTF.

V and J are TRBV4-2 and TRBJ2-6; D not certain. V lost 4 bases and J 0 bases, leaving 16 bases between the germline ends. Germline loops: CDR1 LGHNA, CDR2 YNFKEQ. The CDR3 has 18 residues. DNA for the CDR3: TGTGCCAGCAGCCCCTCCGGGTCGCAGTACTCTGGGGCCAACGTCCTGACTTTC. It encodes CASSPSGSQYSGANVLTF.

This sequence joins TRBV12-3 or TRBV12-4 and TRBJ1-5, with D possibly TRBD1 on 5 matching bases. The V and J ends lost 3 bases and 13 bases respectively, with 16 bases between them. The CDR3 extends over 13 amino acids. The CDR3 is CASSFQAGYTQHF. In nucleotides, the CDR3 is TGTGCCAGCAGTTTTCAGGCAGGGTACACACAGCATTTT.

Notes on this clone: The junction does not match germline at one end; this may be a read error. V is TRBV7-7 and J is TRBJ2-2, with D maybe TRBD2 (6 bases). The length of the CDR3 is 15 residues. CDR1 and CDR2 (germline): SSHAT, FNYEAQ (reference sequence). In DNA form, the CDR3 reads TGTGCTAGCAGTGCACGGGAGCCGGGCACCGGGGAGCTGTTTTTT. Its protein product is CASSAREPGTGELFF.

V gene TRBV27 combines with J gene TRBJ2-3; 11 bases match TRBD2. V was pared by 7 bases and J by 7 bases, with 7 bases of the junction left unmatched. The CDR3 extends over 14 amino acids. CDR1 MNHEY and CDR2 SMNVEV come from the germline V gene (reference sequence). This CDR3 is CASKLAGGPYTQYF. The CDR3 coding sequence is TGTGCCAGCAAATTAGCGGGGGGGCCGTATACGCAGTATTTT.

The chain has TRBV10-3 and TRBJ1-2; perhaps TRBD1 as D (6 bases). This CDR3 spans 15 amino acids. Trimming cost V 6 bases and J 4 bases, with 18 bases left between them. Germline V gene sequence: CDR1 ENHRY, CDR2 SYGVKD. DNA of the CDR3: TGTGCCATCAGGGGGGCAGGGGAGTTTCGCTATGGCTACACCTTC. Translating gives CAIRGAGEFRYGYTF.

The chain couples TRBV3-1 (or the pseudogene TRBV3-2) to TRBJ2-7; no clear D gene. This CDR3 is built from 14 residues. V was shortened by 1 base and J by 2 bases, with 9 bases between the two germline ends. The germline V gene has CDR1 LGHDT and CDR2 YNNKEL (reference sequence). The CDR3 region is CASSQGASTYEQYF. For the CDR3, the DNA is TGTGCCAGCAGCCAAGGGGCAAGCACCTACGAGCAGTACTTC.

V and J are TRBV7-6 and TRBJ1-5; D perhaps matches TRBD1 (5 bases). Germline lookup yields CDR1 SGHVS and CDR2 FNYEAQ. With 0 bases removed from V and 3 bases from J, the gap between germline ends came to 9 bases. CDR3 length equals 15 residues. The CDR3 bases are TGTGCCAGCAGCTTAGCAGGAGGGGCCAATCAGCCCCAGCATTTT. Amino acid sequence: CASSLAGGANQPQHF.